This T cell receptor beta chain was sequenced during a study of post-analysis software for immune sequencing data. About this clonotype: The antigen is unknown.

Study-wide results and caveats: Patients showed TRBV5-6, TRBV5-1 and TRBV20-1 among four to six TRBV segments more frequent than in controls.

Per germline, CDR1 SGHRS and CDR2 YFSETQ. V gave up 1 base and J gave up 11 bases; unmatched junction bases: 11. The CDR3 totals 14 residues. Unique molecular identifiers featured in each of the TCR beta cDNA libraries. TCRdb analysed the PCR reads with MiXCR anew, one entry per CDR3 protein. The data hold hundreds of thousands of distinct CDR3 sequences, with around 64% observed a single time. The sequencing input was blood. This TCR was recovered from a girl aged 2 to 9 with multiple sclerosis. The rearrangement links TRBV5-1 to TRBJ2-5, with 7 bases identical to TRBD1. CDR3: CASSLYDRDGEQYF. The CDR3 DNA reads TGCGCCAGCAGCTTGTACGACAGGGATGGGGAGCAGTACTTC.